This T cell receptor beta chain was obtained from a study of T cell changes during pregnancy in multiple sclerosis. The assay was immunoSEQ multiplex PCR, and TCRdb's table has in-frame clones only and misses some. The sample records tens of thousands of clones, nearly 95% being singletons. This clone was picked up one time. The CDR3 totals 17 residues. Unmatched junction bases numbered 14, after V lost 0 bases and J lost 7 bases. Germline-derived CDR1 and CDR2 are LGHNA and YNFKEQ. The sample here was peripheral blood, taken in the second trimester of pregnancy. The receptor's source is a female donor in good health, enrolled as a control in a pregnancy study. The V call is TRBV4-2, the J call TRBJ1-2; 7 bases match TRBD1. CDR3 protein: CASSQDLGLRAGGGYTF. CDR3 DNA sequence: TGTGCCAGCAGCCAAGATCTCGGTCTCAGGGCAGGGGGTGGCTACACCTTC.